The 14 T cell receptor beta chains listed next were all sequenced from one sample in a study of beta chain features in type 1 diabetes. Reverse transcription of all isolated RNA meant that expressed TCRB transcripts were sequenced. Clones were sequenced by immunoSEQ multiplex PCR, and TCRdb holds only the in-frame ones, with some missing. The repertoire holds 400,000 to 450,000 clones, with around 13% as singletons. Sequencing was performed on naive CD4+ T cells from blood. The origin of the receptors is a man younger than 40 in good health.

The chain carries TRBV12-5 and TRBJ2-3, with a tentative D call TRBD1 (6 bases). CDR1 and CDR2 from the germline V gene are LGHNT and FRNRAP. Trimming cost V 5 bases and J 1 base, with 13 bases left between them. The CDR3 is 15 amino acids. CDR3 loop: CASGDKRTGTDTQYF. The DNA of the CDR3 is TGTGCTAGTGGTGACAAACGGACAGGCACAGATACGCAGTATTTT.

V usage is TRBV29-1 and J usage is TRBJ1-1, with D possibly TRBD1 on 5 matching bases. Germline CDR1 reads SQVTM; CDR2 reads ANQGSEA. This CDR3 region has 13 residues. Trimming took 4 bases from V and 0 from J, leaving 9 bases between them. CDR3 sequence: CSVAKGLNTEAFF. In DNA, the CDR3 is TGCAGCGTTGCCAAGGGACTGAACACTGAAGCTTTCTTT.

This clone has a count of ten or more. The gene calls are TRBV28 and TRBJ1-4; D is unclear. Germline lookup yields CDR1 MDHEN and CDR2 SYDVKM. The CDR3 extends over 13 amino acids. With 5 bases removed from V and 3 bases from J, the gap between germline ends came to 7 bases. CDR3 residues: CASSLPANEKLFF. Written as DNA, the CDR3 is TGTGCCAGCAGTCTCCCAGCTAATGAAAAACTGTTTTTT.

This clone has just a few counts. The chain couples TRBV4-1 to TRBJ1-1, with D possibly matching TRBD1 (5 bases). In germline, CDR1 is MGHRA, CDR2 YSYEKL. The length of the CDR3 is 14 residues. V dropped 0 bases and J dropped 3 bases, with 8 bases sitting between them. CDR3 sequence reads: CASSQDPGYTEAFF. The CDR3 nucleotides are TGCGCCAGCAGCCAAGATCCAGGGTACACTGAAGCTTTCTTT.

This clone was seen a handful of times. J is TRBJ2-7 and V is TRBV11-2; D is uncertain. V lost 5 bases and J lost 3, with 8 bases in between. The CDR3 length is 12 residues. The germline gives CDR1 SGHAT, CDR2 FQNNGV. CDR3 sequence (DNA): TGTGCCAGCAGCCTTCGGTTCTACGAGCAGTACTTC. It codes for CASSLRFYEQYF.

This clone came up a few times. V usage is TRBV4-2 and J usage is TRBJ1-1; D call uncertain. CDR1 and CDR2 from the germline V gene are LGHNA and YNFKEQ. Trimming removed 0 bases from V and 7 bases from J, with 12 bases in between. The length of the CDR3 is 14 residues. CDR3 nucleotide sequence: TGTGCCAGCAGCCAAGATCGAGGGTCCGATGAAGCTTTCTTT. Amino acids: CASSQDRGSDEAFF.

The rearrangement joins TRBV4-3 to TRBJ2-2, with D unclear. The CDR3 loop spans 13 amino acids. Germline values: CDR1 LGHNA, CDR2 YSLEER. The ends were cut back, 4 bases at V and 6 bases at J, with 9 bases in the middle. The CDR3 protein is CASSPIPAGELFF. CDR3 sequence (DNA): TGCGCCAGCAGCCCTATACCAGCCGGGGAGCTGTTTTTT.

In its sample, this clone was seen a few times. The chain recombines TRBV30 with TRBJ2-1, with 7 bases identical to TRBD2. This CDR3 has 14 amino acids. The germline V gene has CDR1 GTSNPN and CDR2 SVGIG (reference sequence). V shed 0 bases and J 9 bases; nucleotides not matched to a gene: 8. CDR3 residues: CAWSVLAPAGEQFF. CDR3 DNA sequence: TGTGCCTGGAGTGTACTAGCGCCCGCCGGTGAGCAGTTCTTC.

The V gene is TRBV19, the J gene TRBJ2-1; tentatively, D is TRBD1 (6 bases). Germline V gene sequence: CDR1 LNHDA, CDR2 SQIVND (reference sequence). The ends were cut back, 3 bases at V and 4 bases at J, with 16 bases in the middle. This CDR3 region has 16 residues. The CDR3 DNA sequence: TGTGCCAGTAGTATGCTCTCGACAGGTATATACAATGAGCAGTTCTTC. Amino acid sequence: CASSMLSTGIYNEQFF.

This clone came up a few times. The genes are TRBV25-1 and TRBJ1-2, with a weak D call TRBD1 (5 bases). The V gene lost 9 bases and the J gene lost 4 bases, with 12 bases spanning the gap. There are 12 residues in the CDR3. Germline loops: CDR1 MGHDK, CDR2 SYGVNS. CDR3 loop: CASAGDPYGYTF. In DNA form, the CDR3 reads TGTGCCAGTGCTGGGGACCCCTATGGCTACACCTTC.

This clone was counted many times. This CDR3 reads CATSRDYNEQFF. The CDR3 bases are TGTGCCACCAGCAGGGACTACAATGAGCAGTTCTTC. This sequence joins TRBV15 and TRBJ2-1; D is unresolved. Per the germline V gene, CDR1 is LNHNV and CDR2 is YYDKDF (reference sequence). The CDR3 is 12 residues long. Trimming stripped 3 bases from V and 3 bases from J, with 3 bases between.

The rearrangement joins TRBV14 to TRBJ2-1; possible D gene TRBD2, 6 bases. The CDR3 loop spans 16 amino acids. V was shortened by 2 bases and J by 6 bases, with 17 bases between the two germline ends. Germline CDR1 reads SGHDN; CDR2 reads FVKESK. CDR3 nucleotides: TGTGCCAGCAGCCAACACAGGACTAATTATGGCAATGAGCAGTTCTTC. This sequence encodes CASSQHRTNYGNEQFF.

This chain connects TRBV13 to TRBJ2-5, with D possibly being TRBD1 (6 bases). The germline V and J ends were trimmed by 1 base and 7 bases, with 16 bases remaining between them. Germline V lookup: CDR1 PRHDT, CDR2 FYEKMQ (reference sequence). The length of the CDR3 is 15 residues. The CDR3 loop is CASSLVKPGAATQYF. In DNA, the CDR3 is TGTGCCAGCAGCTTAGTAAAGCCAGGGGCGGCGACCCAGTACTTC.

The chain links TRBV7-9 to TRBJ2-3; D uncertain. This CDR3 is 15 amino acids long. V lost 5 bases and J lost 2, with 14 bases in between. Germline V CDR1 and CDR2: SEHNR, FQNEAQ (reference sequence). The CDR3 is CASSPINRATDTQYF. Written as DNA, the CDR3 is TGTGCCAGCAGCCCCATAAATCGTGCCACAGATACGCAGTATTTT. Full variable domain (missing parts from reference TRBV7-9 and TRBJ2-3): DTGVSQNPRHKITKRGQNVTFRCDPISEHNRLYWYRQTLGQGPEFLTYFQNEAQLEKSRLLSDRFSAERPKGSFSTLEIQRTEQGDSAMYLCASSPINRATDTQYFGPGTRLTVL.